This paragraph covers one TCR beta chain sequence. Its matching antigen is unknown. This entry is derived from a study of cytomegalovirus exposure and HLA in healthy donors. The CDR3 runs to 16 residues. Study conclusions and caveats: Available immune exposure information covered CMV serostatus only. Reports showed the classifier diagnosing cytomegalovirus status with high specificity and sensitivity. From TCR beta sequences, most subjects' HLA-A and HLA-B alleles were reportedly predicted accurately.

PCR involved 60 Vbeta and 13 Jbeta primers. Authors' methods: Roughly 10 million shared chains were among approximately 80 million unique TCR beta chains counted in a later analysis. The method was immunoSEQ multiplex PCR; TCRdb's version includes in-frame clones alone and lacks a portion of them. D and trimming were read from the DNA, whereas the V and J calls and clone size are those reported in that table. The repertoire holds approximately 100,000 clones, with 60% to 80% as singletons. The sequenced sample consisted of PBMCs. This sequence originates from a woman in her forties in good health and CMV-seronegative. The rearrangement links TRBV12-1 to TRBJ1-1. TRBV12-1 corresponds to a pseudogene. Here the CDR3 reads CASSFARGGTNTEAFF. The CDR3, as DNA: TGTGCCAGCAGCTTTGCCCGGGGGGGAACGAACACTGAAGCTTTCTTT.